This TCR beta chain was sequenced in a study of T cell repertoires in cytomegalovirus infection. TCRdb ran MiXCR on the reads and lists one entry per CDR3 protein. The table records some 440,000 distinct CDR3 sequences, around 32% of them present only once. The CDR3 length is 15 residues. Germline V gene sequence: CDR1 SGHDN, CDR2 FVKESK. Unmatched junction bases numbered 1, after V lost 0 bases and J lost 4 bases. Findings of the study overall: Clonotype analysis showed dominance of the ex vivo response by HLA-C-restricted CMV-specific TCR beta clonotypes.

The table lists this clonotype with a few counts. Its matching antigen is unknown. Sequencing was performed on PBMCs. This TCR was sampled from a human donor in good health (CMV status not recorded). Some clones in this sample may be carry-over from other donors' samples. This chain connects TRBV14 to TRBJ2-1, with 9 bases matching TRBD1. In DNA form, the CDR3 reads TGTGCCAGCAGCCAAGAGGGGACAGGGTACAATGAGCAGTTCTTC. It is translated as CASSQEGTGYNEQFF. The complete variable domain, with remaining parts taken from reference TRBV14 and TRBJ2-1, reads EAGVTQFPSHSVIEKGQTVTLRCDPISGHDNLYWYRRVMGKEIKFLLHFVKESKQDESGMPNNRFLAERTGGTYSTLKVQPAELEDSGVYFCASSQEGTGYNEQFFGPGTRLTVL.